The T cell receptor (beta chain) described here comes from a study of blood T cell repertoires in COVID-19. Some clones are missing from TCRdb's copy, which holds only in-frame ones; the method was immunoSEQ multiplex PCR. Of about 64,000 clones listed, approximately 83% are singletons. With 4 bases removed from V and 0 bases from J, the gap between germline ends came to 7 bases. The CDR3 spans 13 residues. In germline, CDR1 is MNHEY, CDR2 SMNVEV (reference sequence). In its sample, this clone was seen once. What was sequenced was peripheral blood. This TCR derives from a man aged 40-49 years with acute or convalescent COVID-19. The J gene is TRBJ2-7, the V gene TRBV27; D ambiguous. The CDR3 DNA reads TGTGCCAGCAGTTATCGGGTCTCCTACGAGCAGTACTTC. Translation: CASSYRVSYEQYF.